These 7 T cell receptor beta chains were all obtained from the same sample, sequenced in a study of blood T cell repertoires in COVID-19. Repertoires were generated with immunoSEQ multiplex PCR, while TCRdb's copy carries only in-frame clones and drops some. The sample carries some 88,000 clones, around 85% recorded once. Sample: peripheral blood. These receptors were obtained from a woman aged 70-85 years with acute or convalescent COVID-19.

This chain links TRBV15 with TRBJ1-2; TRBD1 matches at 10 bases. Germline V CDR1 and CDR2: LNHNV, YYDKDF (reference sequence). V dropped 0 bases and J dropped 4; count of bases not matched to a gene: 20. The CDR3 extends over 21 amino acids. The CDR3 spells CATSRESPDRVPDRGVYGYTF. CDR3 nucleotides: TGTGCCACCAGCAGAGAGTCCCCAGACAGGGTTCCGGACAGGGGGGTCTATGGCTACACCTTC.

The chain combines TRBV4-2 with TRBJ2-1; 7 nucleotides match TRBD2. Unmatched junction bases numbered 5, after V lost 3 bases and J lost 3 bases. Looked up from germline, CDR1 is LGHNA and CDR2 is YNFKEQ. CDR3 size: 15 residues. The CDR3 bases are TGTGCCAGCAGCCACGCGGGCGGGAGCTACAATGAGCAGTTCTTC. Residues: CASSHAGGSYNEQFF.

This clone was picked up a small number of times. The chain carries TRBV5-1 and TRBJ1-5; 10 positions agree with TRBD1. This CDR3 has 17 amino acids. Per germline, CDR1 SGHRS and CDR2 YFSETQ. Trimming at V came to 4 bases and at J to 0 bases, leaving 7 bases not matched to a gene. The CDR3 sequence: CASSLRQGASSNQPQHF. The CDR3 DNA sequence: TGCGCCAGCAGCCTAAGACAGGGGGCGTCTAGCAATCAGCCCCAGCATTTT.

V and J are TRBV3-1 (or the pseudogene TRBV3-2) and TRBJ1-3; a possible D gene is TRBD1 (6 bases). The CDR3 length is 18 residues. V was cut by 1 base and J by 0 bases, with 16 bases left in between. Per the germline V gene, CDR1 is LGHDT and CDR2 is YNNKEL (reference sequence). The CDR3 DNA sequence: TGTGCCAGCAGCCAAGTGAGGGTGGGGGGGCGCTCTGGAAACACCATATATTTT. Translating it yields CASSQVRVGGRSGNTIYF.

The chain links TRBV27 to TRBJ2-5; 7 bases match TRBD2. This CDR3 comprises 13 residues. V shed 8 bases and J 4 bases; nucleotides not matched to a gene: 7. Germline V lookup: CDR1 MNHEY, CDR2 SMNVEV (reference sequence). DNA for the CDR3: TGTGCCAGCTTGGGCGGGGGAGGAGAGACCCAGTACTTC. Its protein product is CASLGGGGETQYF.

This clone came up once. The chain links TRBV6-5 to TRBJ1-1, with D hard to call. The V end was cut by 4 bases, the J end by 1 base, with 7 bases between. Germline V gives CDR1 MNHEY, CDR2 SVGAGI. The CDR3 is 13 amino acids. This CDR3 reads CASSFDTNTEAFF. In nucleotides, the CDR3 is TGTGCCAGCAGTTTTGACACGAACACTGAAGCTTTCTTT.

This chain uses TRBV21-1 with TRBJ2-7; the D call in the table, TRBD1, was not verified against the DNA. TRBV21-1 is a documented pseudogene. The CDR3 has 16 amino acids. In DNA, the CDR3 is TGTGCCAGCAGCAAATCGGGACACGTTAGCTCCTACGAGCAGTACGTC. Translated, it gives CASSKSGHVSSYEQYV.